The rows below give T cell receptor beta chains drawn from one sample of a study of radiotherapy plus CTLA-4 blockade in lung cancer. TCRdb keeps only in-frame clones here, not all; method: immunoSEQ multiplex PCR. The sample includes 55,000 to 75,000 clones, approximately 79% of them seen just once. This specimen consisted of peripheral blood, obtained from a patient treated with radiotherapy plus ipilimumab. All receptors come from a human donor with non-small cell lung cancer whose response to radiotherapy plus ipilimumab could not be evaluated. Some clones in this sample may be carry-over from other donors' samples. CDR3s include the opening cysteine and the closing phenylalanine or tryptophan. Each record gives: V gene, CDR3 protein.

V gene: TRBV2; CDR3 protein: CASSEGRGRQPQHF
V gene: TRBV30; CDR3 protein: CASRLAGGSPLFTGELFF
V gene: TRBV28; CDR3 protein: CASGGGLNEKLFF
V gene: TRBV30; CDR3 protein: CAWSVGGLRTEAFF
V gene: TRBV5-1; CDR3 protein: CASKRTVNTEAFF
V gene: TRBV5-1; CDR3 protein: CASSLAKMAGFTGELFF
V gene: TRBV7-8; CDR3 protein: CASSPRDNYGYTF
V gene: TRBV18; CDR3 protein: CASSPPGHYTGELFF
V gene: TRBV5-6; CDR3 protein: CASSFGILSGNTIYF
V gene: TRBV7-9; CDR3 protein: CASSLVIVGAYEQYF
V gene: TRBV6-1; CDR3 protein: CASSRGESEQYF
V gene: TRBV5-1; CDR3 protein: CASSRGTSYNEQFF
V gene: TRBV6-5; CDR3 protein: CASSWGQGAAYGYTF
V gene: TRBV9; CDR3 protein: CASSPRSGQLNTEAFF